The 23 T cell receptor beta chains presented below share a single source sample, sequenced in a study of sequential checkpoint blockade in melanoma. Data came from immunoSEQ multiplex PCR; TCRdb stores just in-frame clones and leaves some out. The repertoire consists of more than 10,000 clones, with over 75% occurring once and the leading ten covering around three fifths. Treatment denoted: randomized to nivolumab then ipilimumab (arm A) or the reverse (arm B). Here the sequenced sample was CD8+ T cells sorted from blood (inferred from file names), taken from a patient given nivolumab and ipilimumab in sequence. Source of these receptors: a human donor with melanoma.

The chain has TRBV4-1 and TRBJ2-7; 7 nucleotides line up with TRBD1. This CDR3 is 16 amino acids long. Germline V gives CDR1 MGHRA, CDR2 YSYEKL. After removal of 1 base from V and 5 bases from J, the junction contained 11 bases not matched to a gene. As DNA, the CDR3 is TGCGCCAGCAGCCAAGTACCACGTGACAGGGTGGACGAGCAGTACTTC. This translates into CASSQVPRDRVDEQYF.

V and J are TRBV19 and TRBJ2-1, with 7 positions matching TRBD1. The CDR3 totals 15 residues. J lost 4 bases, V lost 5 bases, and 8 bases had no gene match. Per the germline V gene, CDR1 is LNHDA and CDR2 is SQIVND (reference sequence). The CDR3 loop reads CASSPRQGDYNEQFF. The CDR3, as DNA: TGTGCCAGTAGTCCAAGACAGGGTGATTACAATGAGCAGTTCTTC.

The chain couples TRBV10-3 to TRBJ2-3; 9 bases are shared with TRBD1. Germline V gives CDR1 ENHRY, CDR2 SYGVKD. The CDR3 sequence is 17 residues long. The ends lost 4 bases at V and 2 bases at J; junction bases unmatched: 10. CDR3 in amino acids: CAISGPWTGDPTDTQYF. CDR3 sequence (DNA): TGTGCCATCAGTGGACCGTGGACAGGGGATCCCACAGATACGCAGTATTTT.

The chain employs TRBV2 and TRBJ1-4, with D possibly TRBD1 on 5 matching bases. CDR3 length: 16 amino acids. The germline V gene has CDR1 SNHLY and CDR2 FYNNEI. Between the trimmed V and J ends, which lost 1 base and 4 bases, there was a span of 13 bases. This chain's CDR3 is CASSEGGRLFNEKLFF. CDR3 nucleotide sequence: TGTGCCAGCAGTGAAGGGGGCAGGCTTTTTAATGAAAAACTGTTTTTT.

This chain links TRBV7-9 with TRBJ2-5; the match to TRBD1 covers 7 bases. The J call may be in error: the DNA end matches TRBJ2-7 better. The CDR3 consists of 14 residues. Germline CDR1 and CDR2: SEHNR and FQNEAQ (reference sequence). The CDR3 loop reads CASSSGDSEYEQYF. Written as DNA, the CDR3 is TGTGCCAGCAGTTCCGGGGACAGTGAATACGAGCAGTACTTC.

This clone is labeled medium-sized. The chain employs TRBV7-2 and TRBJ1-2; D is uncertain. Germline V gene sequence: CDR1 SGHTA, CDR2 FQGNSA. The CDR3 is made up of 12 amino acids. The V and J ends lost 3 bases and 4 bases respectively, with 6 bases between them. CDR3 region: CASSLSTYGYTF. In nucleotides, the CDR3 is TGTGCCAGCAGCTTGAGCACCTATGGCTACACCTTC. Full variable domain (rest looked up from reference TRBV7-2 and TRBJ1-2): GAGVSQSPSNKVTEKGKDVELRCDPISGHTALYWYRQSLGQGLEFLIYFQGNSAPDKSGLPSDRFSAERTGGSVSTLTIQRTQQEDSAVYLCASSLSTYGYTFGSGTRLTVV.

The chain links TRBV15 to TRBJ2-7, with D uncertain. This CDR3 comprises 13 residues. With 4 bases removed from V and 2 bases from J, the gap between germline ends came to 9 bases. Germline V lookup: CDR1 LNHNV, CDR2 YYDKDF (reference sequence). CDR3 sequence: CATSNVRAYEQYF. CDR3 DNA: TGTGCCACCAGCAATGTCCGGGCCTACGAGCAGTACTTC.

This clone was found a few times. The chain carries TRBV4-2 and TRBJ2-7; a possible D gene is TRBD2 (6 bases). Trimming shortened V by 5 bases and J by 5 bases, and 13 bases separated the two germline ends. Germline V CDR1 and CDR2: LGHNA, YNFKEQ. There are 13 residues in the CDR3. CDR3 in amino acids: CASSLGGENEQYF. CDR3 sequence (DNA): TGTGCCAGCAGCTTAGGCGGGGAGAACGAGCAGTACTTC.

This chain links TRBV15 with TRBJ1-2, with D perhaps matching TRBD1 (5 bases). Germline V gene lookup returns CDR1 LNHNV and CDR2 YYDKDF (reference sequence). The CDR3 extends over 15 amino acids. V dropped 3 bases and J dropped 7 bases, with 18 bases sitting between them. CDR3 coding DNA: TGTGCCACCAGCAGGGTGGGAGGGGCCTTTGGTGGCTACACCTTC. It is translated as CATSRVGGAFGGYTF. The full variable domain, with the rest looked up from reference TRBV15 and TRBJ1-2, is DAMVIQNPRYQVTQFGKPVTLSCSQTLNHNVMYWYQQKSSQAPKLLFHYYDKDFNNEADTPDNFQSRRPNTSFCFLDIRSPGLGDTAMYLCATSRVGGAFGGYTFGSGTRLTVV.

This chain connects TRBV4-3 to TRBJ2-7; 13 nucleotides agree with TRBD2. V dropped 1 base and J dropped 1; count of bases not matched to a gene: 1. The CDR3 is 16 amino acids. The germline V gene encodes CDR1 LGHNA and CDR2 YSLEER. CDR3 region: CASSQGTSGSSYEQYF. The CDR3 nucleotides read TGCGCCAGCAGCCAAGGGACTAGCGGGAGTTCCTACGAGCAGTACTTC.

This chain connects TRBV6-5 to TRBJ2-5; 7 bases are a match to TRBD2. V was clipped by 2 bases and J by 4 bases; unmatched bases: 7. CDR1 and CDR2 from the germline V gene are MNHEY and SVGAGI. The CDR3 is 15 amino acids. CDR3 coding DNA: TGTGCCAGCAGTTACGTTGCGGGAGCCGGAGAGACCCAGTACTTC. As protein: CASSYVAGAGETQYF.

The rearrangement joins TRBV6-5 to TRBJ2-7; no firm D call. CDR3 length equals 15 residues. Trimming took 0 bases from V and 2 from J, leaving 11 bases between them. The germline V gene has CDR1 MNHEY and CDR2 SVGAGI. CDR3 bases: TGTGCCAGCAGTTACTCCCAGGTGGTGACCTACGAGCAGTACTTC. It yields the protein CASSYSQVVTYEQYF.

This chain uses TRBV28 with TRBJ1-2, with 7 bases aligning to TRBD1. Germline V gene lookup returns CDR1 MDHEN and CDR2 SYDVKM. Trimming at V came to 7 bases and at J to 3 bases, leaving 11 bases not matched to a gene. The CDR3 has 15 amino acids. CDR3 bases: TGTGCCAGCAACGGCAGGGGGGCGGCTTACTATGGCTACACCTTC. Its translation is CASNGRGAAYYGYTF.

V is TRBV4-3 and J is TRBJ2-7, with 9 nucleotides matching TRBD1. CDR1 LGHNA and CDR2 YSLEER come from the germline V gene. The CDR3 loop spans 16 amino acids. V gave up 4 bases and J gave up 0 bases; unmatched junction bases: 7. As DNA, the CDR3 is TGCGCCAGCAGCCGGCTCGGGACAGGGCACTCCTACGAGCAGTACTTC. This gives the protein CASSRLGTGHSYEQYF.

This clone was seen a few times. The CDR3 loop reads CASSPAGGEQYF. The CDR3 coding sequence is TGTGCCAGCAGCCCAGCGGGGGGCGAGCAGTACTTC. V is TRBV14 and J is TRBJ2-7; TRBD2 agrees at 9 bases. Germline V CDR1 and CDR2: SGHDN, FVKESK. The CDR3 is 12 amino acids. V shed 4 bases and J 6 bases; nucleotides not matched to a gene: 1.

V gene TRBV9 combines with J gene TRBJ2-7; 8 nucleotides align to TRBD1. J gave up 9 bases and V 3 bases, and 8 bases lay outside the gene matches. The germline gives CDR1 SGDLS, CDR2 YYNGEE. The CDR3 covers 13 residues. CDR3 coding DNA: TGTGCCAGCAGCGCCCCAGGGGGCTACAGGCAGTACTTC. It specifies CASSAPGGYRQYF.

CDR3 coding DNA: TGTGCCAGCAGCCAAGATTCGTGGGCAGGGGGCTACGAGCAGTACTTC. It is translated as CASSQDSWAGGYEQYF. The chain joins TRBV5-6 to TRBJ2-7; 7 nucleotides align to TRBD1. The germline gives CDR1 SGHDT, CDR2 YYEEEE. The CDR3 sequence is 16 residues long. V shed 4 bases, J shed 3 bases, and the junction held 13 bases outside the gene matches.

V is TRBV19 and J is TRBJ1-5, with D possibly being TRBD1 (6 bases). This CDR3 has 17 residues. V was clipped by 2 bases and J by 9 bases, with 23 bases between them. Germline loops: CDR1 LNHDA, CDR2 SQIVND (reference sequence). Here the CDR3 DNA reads TGTGCCAGTAGTATAATCTACATGCAGGGGTTTTTAGGGCCCCAGCATTTT. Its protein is CASSIIYMQGFLGPQHF.

The CDR3 spells CASSIGTGGTYEQYF. DNA for the CDR3: TGTGCCAGTAGTATAGGAACAGGGGGCACCTACGAGCAGTACTTC. The chain couples TRBV19 to TRBJ2-7; 9 bases align to TRBD1. The CDR3 extends over 15 amino acids. The V segment lost 1 base and the J segment 2 bases; nucleotides outside the gene matches: 3. The germline CDR1 and CDR2 sequences are LNHDA and SQIVND (reference sequence). Using reference TRBV19 and TRBJ2-7 for the parts outside the CDR3, the full variable domain is DGGITQSPKYLFRKEGQNVTLSCEQNLNHDAMYWYRQDPGQGLRLIYYSQIVNDFQKGDIAEGYSVSREKKESFPLTVTSAQKNPTAFYLCASSIGTGGTYEQYFGPGTRLTVT.

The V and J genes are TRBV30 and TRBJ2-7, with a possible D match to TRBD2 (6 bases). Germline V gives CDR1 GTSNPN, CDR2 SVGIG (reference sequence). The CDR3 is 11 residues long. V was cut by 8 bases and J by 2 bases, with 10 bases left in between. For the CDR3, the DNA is TGTGCCGGCCGACTAGCCTACGAGCAGTACTTC. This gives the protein CAGRLAYEQYF. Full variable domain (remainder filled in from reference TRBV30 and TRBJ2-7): SQTIHQWPATLVQPVGSPLSLECTVEGTSNPNLYWYRQAAGRGLQLLFYSVGIGQISSEVPQNLSASRPQDRQFILSSKKLLLSDSGFYLCAGRLAYEQYFGPGTRLTVT.

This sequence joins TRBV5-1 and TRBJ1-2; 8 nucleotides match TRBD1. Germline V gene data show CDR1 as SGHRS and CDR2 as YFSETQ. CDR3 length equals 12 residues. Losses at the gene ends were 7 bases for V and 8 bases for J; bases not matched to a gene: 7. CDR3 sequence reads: CASLAGGWGYTF. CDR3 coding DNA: TGCGCCAGCTTGGCAGGGGGCTGGGGCTACACCTTC.

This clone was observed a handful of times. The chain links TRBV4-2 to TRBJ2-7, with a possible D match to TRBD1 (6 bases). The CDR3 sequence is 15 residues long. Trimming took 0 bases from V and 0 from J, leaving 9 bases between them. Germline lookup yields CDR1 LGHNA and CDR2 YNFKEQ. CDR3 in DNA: TGTGCCAGCAGCCAAGAGGGGGCGAGCTCCTACGAGCAGTACTTC. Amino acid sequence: CASSQEGASSYEQYF.

Here the CDR3 reads CASKYDGRAYNEQFF. CDR3 sequence (DNA): TGTGCCAGTAAGTATGACGGGAGGGCCTACAATGAGCAGTTCTTC. The chain joins TRBV19 to TRBJ2-1; 8 nucleotides line up with TRBD2. J lost 2 bases, V lost 7 bases, and 7 bases had no gene match. CDR3 length equals 15 residues. CDR1 is LNHDA and CDR2 is SQIVND in the germline V gene (reference sequence).